Reported below is one T cell receptor beta chain. The target antigen is unknown. One junction end does not reproduce the germline sequence, and a read error may be involved. TCRbeta libraries were built with three rounds of nested PCR, modified from ARM-PCR. TCRdb re-analysed the multiplex PCR reads in MiXCR, keeping a single row per CDR3 protein. This table has under 150,000 distinct CDR3 sequences, around 65% appearing once. Germline V gene lookup returns CDR1 SGHAT and CDR2 FQNNGV. This CDR3 region has 15 residues. This specimen belongs to a study of tumor and adjacent non-tumor tissue in lung cancer. Turning to the study itself: Samples averaged roughly 4.2 million productive TCRbeta reads each.

RNA was extracted from bulk tissue without any cell sorting. Broader study findings: Tumor tissue had significantly higher TCR diversity than normal lung. Top 100 clones took a larger repertoire share in normal lung. Tumor TCR diversity, when higher, was linked to shorter survival.

The chain recombines TRBV11-2 with TRBJ2-2; D possibly corresponds to TRBD1 (6 bases). Source material: lung tumor tissue. The sequence came from a man aged 55 to 70 with small cell lung cancer. CDR3 in amino acids: CASSTRQANTGELFF. Written as DNA, the CDR3 is TGTGCCAGCAGCACCCGACAGGCGAACACCGGGGAGCTGTTCTTT. Supplemented by reference TRBV11-2 and TRBJ2-2, the full variable domain reads EAGVAQSPRYKIIEKRQSVAFWCNPISGHATLYWYQQILGQGPKLLIQFQNNGVVDDSQLPKDRFSAERLKGVDSTLKIQPAKLEDSAVYLCASSTRQANTGELFFGEGSRLTVL.